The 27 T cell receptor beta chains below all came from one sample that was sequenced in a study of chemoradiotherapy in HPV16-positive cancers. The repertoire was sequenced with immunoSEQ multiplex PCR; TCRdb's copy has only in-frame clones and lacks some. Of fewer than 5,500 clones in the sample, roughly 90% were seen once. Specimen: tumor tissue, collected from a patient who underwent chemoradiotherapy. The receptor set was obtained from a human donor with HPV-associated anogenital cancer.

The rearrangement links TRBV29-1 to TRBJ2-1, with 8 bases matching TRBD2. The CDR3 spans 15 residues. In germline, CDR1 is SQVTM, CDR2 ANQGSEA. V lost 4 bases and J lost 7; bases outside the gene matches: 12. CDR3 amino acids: CSVVTASGRQNEQFF. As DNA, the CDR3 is TGCAGCGTTGTCACGGCCAGCGGGAGACAGAATGAGCAGTTCTTC.

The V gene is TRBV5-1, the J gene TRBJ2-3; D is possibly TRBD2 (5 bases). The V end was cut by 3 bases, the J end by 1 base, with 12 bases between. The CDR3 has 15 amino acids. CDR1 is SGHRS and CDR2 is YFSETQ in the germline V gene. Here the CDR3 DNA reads TGCGCCAGCAGCTGGGGATATAGCGGCACAGATACGCAGTATTTT. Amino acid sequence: CASSWGYSGTDTQYF.

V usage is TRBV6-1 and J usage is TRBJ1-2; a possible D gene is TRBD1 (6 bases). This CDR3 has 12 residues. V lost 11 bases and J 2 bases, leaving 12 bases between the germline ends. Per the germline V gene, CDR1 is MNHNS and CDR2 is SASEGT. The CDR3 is CASRGGNYGYTF. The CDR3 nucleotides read TGTGCCTCGAGGGGGGGCAACTATGGCTACACCTTC.

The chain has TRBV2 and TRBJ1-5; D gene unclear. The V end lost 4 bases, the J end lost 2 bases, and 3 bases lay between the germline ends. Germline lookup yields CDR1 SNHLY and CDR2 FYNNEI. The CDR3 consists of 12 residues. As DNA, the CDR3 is TGTGCCAGCAGTGGAGGCAATCAGCCCCAGCATTTT. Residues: CASSGGNQPQHF.

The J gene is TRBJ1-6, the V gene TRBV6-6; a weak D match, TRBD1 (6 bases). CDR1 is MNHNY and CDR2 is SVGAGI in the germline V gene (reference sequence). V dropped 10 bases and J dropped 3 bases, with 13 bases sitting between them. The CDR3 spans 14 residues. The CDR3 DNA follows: TGTGCCACCTTTACAGGGATCTATAATTCACCCCTCCACTTT. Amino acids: CATFTGIYNSPLHF.

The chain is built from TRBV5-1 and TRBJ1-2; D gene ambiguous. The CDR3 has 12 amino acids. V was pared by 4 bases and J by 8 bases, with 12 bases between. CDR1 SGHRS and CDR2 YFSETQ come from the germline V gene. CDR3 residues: CASSQRNSGYTF. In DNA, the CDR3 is TGCGCCAGCAGCCAGAGGAACAGCGGCTACACCTTC.

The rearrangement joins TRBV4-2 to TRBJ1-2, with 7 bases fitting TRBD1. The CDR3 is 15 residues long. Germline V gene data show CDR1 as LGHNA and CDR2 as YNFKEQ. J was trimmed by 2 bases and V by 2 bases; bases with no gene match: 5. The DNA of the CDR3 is TGTGCCAGCAGCCAACCGGACAGGCCAAACTATGGCTACACCTTC. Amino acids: CASSQPDRPNYGYTF.

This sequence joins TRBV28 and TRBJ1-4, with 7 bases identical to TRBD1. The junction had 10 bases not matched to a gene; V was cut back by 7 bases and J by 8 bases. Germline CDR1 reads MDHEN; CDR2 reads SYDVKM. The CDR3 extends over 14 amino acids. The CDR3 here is CASNVQGNREKLFF. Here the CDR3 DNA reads TGTGCCAGCAACGTACAGGGGAACAGGGAAAAACTGTTTTTT.

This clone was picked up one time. Written as DNA, the CDR3 is TGTGCCAGCTCACCAATGGGGGCGGAGGGCGAGCAGTACGTC. This translates into CASSPMGAEGEQYV. This sequence joins TRBV18 and TRBJ2-7, with D tentatively TRBD1 or TRBD2 (6 bases each). Trimming shortened V by 2 bases and J by 6 bases, and 14 bases separated the two germline ends. This CDR3 is 14 amino acids long. CDR1 is KGHSH, CDR2 LQKENI, per germline.

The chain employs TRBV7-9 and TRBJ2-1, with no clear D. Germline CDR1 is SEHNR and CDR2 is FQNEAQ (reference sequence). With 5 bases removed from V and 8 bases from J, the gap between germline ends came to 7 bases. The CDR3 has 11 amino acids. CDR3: CASSVEYEQFF. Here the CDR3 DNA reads TGTGCCAGCAGCGTAGAGTATGAGCAGTTCTTC.

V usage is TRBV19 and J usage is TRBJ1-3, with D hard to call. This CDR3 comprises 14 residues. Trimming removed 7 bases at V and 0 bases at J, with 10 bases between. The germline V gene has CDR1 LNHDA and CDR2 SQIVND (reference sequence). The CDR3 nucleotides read TGTGCCAGTACCGCCGGCCGCTCTGGAAACACCATATATTTT. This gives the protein CASTAGRSGNTIYF.

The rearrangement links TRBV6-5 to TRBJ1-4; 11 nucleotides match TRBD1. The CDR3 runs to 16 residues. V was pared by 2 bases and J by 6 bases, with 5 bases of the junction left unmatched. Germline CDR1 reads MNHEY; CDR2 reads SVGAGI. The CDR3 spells CASSYPGQGAHEKLFF. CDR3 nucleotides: TGTGCCAGCAGTTACCCAGGACAGGGGGCGCATGAAAAACTGTTTTTT.

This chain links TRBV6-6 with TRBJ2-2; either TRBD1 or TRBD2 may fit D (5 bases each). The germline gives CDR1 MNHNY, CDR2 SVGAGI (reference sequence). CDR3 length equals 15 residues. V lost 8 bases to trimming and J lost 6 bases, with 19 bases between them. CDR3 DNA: TGTGCCAGCGGACGGGACCCCCAAGACTCCGGGGAGCTGTTTTTT. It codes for CASGRDPQDSGELFF.

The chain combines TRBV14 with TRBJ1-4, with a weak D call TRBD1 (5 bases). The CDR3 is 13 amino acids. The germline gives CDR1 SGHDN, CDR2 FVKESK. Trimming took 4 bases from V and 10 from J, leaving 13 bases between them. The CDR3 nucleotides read TGTGCCAGCAGCCTCGTCGAGGGACGAAAACTGTTTTTT. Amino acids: CASSLVEGRKLFF.

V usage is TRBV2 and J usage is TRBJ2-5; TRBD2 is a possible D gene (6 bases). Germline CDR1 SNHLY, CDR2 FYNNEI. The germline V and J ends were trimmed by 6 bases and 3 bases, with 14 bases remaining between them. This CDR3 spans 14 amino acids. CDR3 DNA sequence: TGTGCCAGCAGACCAGTGGGGGGAAAAGAGACCCAGTACTTC. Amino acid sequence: CASRPVGGKETQYF.

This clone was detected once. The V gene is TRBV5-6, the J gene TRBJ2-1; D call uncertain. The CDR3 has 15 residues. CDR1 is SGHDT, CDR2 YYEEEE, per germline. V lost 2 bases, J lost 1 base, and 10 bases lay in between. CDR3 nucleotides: TGTGCCAGCAGCTTTGCTAGTTGGTCCTACAATGAGCAGTTCTTC. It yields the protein CASSFASWSYNEQFF. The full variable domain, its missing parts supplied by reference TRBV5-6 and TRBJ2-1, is DAGVTQSPTHLIKTRGQQVTLRCSPKSGHDTVSWYQQALGQGPQFIFQYYEEEERQRGNFPDRFSGHQFPNYSSELNVNALLLGDSALYLCASSFASWSYNEQFFGPGTRLTVL.

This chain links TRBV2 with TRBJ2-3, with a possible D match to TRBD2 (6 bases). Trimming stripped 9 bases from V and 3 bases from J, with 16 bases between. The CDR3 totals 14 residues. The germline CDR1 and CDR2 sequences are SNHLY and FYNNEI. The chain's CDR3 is CARGGAGPTDTQYF. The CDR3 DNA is TGTGCCAGAGGAGGGGCCGGGCCGACAGATACGCAGTATTTT.

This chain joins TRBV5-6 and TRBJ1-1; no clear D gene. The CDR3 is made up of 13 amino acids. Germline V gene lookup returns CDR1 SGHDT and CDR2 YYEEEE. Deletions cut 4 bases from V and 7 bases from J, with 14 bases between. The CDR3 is CASSPGRQREAFF. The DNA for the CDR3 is TGTGCCAGCAGCCCAGGCCGACAACGTGAAGCTTTCTTT.

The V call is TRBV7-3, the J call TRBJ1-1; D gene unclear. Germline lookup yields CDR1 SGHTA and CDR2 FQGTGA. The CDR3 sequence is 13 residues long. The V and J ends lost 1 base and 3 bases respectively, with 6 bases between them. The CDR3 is CASSLSGDTEAFF. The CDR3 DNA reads TGTGCCAGCAGCTTAAGCGGTGACACTGAAGCTTTCTTT.

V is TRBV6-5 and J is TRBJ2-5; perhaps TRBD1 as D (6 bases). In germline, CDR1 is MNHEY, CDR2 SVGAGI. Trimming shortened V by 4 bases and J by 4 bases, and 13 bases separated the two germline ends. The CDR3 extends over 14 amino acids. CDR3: CASSFGQHGETQYF. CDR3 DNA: TGTGCCAGCAGTTTTGGACAGCATGGAGAGACCCAGTACTTC.

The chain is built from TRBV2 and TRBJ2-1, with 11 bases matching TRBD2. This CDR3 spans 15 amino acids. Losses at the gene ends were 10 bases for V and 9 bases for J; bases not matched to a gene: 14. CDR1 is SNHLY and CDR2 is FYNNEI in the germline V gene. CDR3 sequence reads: CAKDLAGGISSEQFF. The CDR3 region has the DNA TGTGCCAAAGACTTAGCGGGAGGGATCTCTAGTGAGCAGTTCTTC.

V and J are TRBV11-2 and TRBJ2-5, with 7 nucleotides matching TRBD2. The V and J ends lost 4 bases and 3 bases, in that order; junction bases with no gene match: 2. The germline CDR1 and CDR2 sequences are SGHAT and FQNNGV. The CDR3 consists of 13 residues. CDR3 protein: CASSWSGEETQYF. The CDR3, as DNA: TGTGCCAGCAGCTGGAGCGGGGAAGAGACCCAGTACTTC.

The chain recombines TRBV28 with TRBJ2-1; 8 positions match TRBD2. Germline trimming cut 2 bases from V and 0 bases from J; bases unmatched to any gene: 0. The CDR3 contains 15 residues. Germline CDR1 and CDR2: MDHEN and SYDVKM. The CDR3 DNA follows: TGTGCCAGCAGTTTAACTAGCGGCTCCTACAATGAGCAGTTCTTC. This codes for CASSLTSGSYNEQFF.

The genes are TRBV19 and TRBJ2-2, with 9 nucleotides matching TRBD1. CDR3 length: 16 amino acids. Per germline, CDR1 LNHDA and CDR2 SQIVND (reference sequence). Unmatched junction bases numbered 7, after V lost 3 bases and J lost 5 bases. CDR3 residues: CASSIRGQGGTGELFF. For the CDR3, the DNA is TGTGCCAGTAGTATTAGGGGACAGGGTGGAACCGGGGAGCTGTTTTTT.

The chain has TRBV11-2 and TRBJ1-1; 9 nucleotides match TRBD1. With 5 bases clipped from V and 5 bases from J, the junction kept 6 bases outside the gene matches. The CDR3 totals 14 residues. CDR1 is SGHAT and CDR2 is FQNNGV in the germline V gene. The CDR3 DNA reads TGTGCCAGCAGCCAACAGGGGGCTGGAACTGAAGCTTTCTTT. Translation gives CASSQQGAGTEAFF.

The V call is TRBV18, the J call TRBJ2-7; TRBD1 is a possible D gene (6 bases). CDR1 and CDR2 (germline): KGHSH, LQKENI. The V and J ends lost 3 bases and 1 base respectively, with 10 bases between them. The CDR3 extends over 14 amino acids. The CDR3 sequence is CASSPRGGSYEQYV. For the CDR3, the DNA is TGTGCCAGCTCACCTAGAGGGGGATCCTACGAGCAGTACGTC.

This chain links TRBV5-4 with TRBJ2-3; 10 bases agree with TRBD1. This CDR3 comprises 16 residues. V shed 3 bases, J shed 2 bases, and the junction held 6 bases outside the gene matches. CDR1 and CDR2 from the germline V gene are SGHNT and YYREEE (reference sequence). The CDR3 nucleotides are TGTGCCAGCAGCTACGGGACAGGGGCGATCACAGATACGCAGTATTTT. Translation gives CASSYGTGAITDTQYF.